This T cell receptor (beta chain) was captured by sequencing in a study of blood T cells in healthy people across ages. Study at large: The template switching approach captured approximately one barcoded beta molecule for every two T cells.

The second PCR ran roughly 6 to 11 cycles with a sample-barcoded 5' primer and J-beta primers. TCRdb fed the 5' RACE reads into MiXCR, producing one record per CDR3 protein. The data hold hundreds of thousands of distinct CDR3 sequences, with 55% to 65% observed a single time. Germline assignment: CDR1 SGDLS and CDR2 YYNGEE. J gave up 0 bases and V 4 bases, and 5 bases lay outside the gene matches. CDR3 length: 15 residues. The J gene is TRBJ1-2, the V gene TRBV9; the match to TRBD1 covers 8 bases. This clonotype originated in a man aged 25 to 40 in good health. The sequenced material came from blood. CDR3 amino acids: CASSLDRGTNYGYTF. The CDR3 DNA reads TGTGCCAGCAGCCTAGACAGGGGAACTAACTATGGCTACACCTTC.